Below are 24 T cell receptor beta chains sequenced from a single sample in a study of CD8+ T cells in alopecia areata. The sequencing template was cDNA reverse transcribed from extracted RNA. Repertoires were generated with immunoSEQ multiplex PCR, while TCRdb's copy carries only in-frame clones and drops some. The table includes under 250,000 clones, 66% detected once. Treatment noted: oral pan-JAK inhibitor, 5-10 mg twice daily. The sample consisted of CD4+ T cells sorted from blood, taken around week 44, from a patient treated with tofacitinib. All receptors derive from a human donor with alopecia areata.

The V call is TRBV5-5, the J call TRBJ1-2; no clear D. V was trimmed by 5 bases and J by 1 base, leaving 15 bases between them. From germline, CDR1 is SGHKS and CDR2 YYEKEE (reference sequence). This CDR3 region has 15 residues. This CDR3 is CASRGTDSVNYGYTF. Here the CDR3 DNA reads TGTGCCAGCAGAGGAACAGATTCTGTTAACTATGGCTACACCTTC. Full variable domain (outside the CDR3, taken from reference TRBV5-5 and TRBJ1-2): DAGVTQSPTHLIKTRGQQVTLRCSPISGHKSVSWYQQVLGQGPQFIFQYYEKEERGRGNFPDRFSARQFPNYSSELNVNALLLGDSALYLCASRGTDSVNYGYTFGSGTRLTVV.

The chain recombines TRBV18 with TRBJ1-4, with D unclear. Germline loops: CDR1 KGHSH, CDR2 LQKENI. The CDR3 is made up of 14 amino acids. The ends were cut back, 3 bases at V and 0 bases at J, with 5 bases in the middle. The DNA for the CDR3 is TGTGCCAGCTCACCGGAAGCAACTAATGAAAAACTGTTTTTT. It encodes CASSPEATNEKLFF.

The chain employs TRBV7-8 and TRBJ2-1, with 7 bases that match TRBD2. V shed 4 bases and J 3 bases; nucleotides not matched to a gene: 9. Per germline, CDR1 SGHVS and CDR2 FQNEAQ. The CDR3 has 16 residues. The CDR3 coding sequence is TGTGCCAGCAGCTCAATCGGACTAGGGGTCTACAATGAGCAGTTCTTC. As protein: CASSSIGLGVYNEQFF. Together with reference TRBV7-8 and TRBJ2-1, the CDR3 gives the full variable domain: GAGVSQSPRYKVAKRGQDVALRCDPISGHVSLFWYQQALGQGPEFLTYFQNEAQLDKSGLPSDRFFAERPEGSVSTLKIQRTQQEDSAVYLCASSSIGLGVYNEQFFGPGTRLTVL.

V and J are TRBV7-2 and TRBJ2-1; D gene unclear. Germline CDR1 and CDR2: SGHTA and FQGNSA. This CDR3 contains 13 residues. Deletions cut 1 base from V and 9 bases from J, with 10 bases between. The DNA for the CDR3 is TGTGCCAGCAGCTTAGTTTCTGAGAGTGAGCAGTTCTTC. This codes for CASSLVSESEQFF.

Comment on this clone: Different DNA sequences within this sample yield the same CDR3. The chain combines TRBV6-5 with TRBJ1-5; D remains ambiguous. V was cut by 0 bases and J by 4 bases, with 13 bases left in between. Germline CDR1 is MNHEY and CDR2 is SVGAGI. This CDR3 has 16 amino acids. The CDR3 DNA follows: TGTGCCAGCAGTTACTCAAGTCCCCGGGCAAATCAGCCCCAGCATTTT. Encoded protein: CASSYSSPRANQPQHF.

The CDR3 sequence is CSVDGTNNADTQYF. DNA for the CDR3: TGCAGCGTTGATGGGACGAATAATGCGGATACGCAGTATTTT. J is TRBJ2-3 and V is TRBV29-1; tentatively, D is TRBD1 or TRBD2 (5 bases each). The germline gives CDR1 SQVTM, CDR2 ANQGSEA. This CDR3 region has 14 residues. Trimming cost V 3 bases and J 6 bases, with 16 bases left between them.

The sample holds one count of this clone. The CDR3 coding sequence is TGCGCCAGCAGCCAAAGACAAGCGGGGGGCGGCGTCGAGCAGTACTTC. Amino acids: CASSQRQAGGGVEQYF. The genes are TRBV4-1 and TRBJ2-7, with 9 bases identical to TRBD2. CDR3 size: 16 residues. V shed 2 bases, J shed 6 bases, and the junction held 11 bases outside the gene matches. Germline CDR1 and CDR2: MGHRA and YSYEKL.

The chain employs TRBV30 and TRBJ1-1; 7 bases fit TRBD1. Trimming took 5 bases from V and 2 from J; bases not matched to a gene: 5. The CDR3 is made up of 13 amino acids. From germline, CDR1 is GTSNPN and CDR2 SVGIG (reference sequence). The CDR3 reads CAWDRERNTEAFF. The CDR3 DNA follows: TGTGCCTGGGACAGGGAAAGAAACACTGAAGCTTTCTTT.

V usage is TRBV5-6 and J usage is TRBJ2-3; D is undetermined. The CDR3 sequence is 14 residues long. Germline lookup yields CDR1 SGHDT and CDR2 YYEEEE. The V end was cut by 0 bases, the J end by 2 bases, with 7 bases between. The CDR3 sequence is CASSLADFTDTQYF. The CDR3 bases are TGTGCCAGCAGCTTGGCCGATTTCACAGATACGCAGTATTTT.

In its sample, this clone was seen a few times. The rearrangement links TRBV11-2 to TRBJ2-1; maybe TRBD1 (7 bases). The germline V gene has CDR1 SGHAT and CDR2 FQNNGV. The germline V and J ends were trimmed by 2 bases and 0 bases, with 20 bases remaining between them. The CDR3 loop spans 19 amino acids. The CDR3 DNA follows: TGTGCCAGCAGCTTATCCCCGGGAGCAGGGGGGAGCTCCTACAATGAGCAGTTCTTC. Its protein is CASSLSPGAGGSSYNEQFF.

J is TRBJ1-2 and V is TRBV29-1; D is unclear. The CDR3 loop spans 13 amino acids. Looked up from germline, CDR1 is SQVTM and CDR2 is ANQGSEA. Trimming left V 0 bases short and J 6 bases short, with 11 bases between. The CDR3 sequence is CSVEDLAFDGYTF. The CDR3 region has the DNA TGCAGCGTTGAAGATCTGGCCTTTGATGGCTACACCTTC.

This clone was observed a handful of times. The rearrangement uses TRBV18 and TRBJ2-1; TRBD1 matches 10 bases. The length of the CDR3 is 15 residues. The germline V gene has CDR1 KGHSH and CDR2 LQKENI. The J segment lost 9 bases and the V segment lost 4 bases, leaving 9 bases of the junction unmatched. The CDR3 loop reads CASSHGTGEFGEQFF. CDR3 nucleotide sequence: TGTGCCAGCTCACATGGGACAGGGGAATTTGGTGAGCAGTTCTTC.

The chain employs TRBV30 and TRBJ1-3; TRBD1 is a possible D gene (6 bases). The length of the CDR3 is 15 residues. Per germline, CDR1 GTSNPN and CDR2 SVGIG (reference sequence). The ends were cut back, 8 bases at V and 2 bases at J, with 19 bases in the middle. This CDR3 reads CAGTPNRDAGNTIYF. For the CDR3, the DNA is TGTGCCGGAACTCCTAACAGGGACGCTGGAAACACCATATATTTT.

The V call is TRBV7-2, the J call TRBJ2-7; TRBD1 aligns across 8 bases. V was pared by 8 bases and J by 1 base, with 10 bases of the junction left unmatched. CDR1 is SGHTA and CDR2 is FQGNSA in the germline V gene. This CDR3 contains 15 residues. CDR3 coding DNA: TGTGCCAGCGGACGGACAGGGTACTCGTCCTACGAGCAGTACTTC. It codes for CASGRTGYSSYEQYF.

The chain is built from TRBV10-3 and TRBJ1-1; D uncertain. The germline V gene has CDR1 ENHRY and CDR2 SYGVKD. With 3 bases removed from V and 0 bases from J, the gap between germline ends came to 11 bases. The CDR3 is made up of 15 amino acids. Written as DNA, the CDR3 is TGTGCCATCAGTGAACAGCCAGGCTTGAACACTGAAGCTTTCTTT. Protein: CAISEQPGLNTEAFF.

Only a few counts were recorded for this clone. V and J are TRBV7-9 and TRBJ2-2, with D perhaps matching TRBD1 (6 bases). This CDR3 comprises 14 residues. Germline V gives CDR1 SEHNR, CDR2 FQNEAQ (reference sequence). The V end was cut by 6 bases, the J end by 1 base, with 9 bases between. The CDR3 here is CASRGAENTGELFF. The CDR3 DNA reads TGTGCCAGCAGGGGGGCAGAGAACACCGGGGAGCTGTTTTTT.

This chain connects TRBV29-1 to TRBJ2-1, with a weak D call TRBD1 (5 bases). Per the germline V gene, CDR1 is SQVTM and CDR2 is ANQGSEA. The CDR3 sequence is 12 residues long. V was pared by 4 bases and J by 4 bases, with 8 bases between. The CDR3 DNA sequence: TGCAGCGTTGGGGGCAATTACAATGAGCAGTTCTTC. Translation: CSVGGNYNEQFF.

This clone was observed a handful of times. The rearrangement uses TRBV27 and TRBJ2-3; TRBD2 agrees at 7 bases. After removal of 0 bases from V and 0 bases from J, the junction contained 3 bases not matched to a gene. CDR3 length: 16 amino acids. Germline CDR1 MNHEY, CDR2 SMNVEV (reference sequence). The CDR3 loop is CASSLSPGGSTDTQYF. The CDR3 DNA reads as TGTGCCAGCAGTTTATCGCCGGGGGGAAGCACAGATACGCAGTATTTT.

This clone was seen only a few times. The chain employs TRBV27 and TRBJ1-2, with D tentatively TRBD1 (6 bases). The CDR3 consists of 16 residues. Trimming took off 5 bases at V and 2 bases at J, with 18 bases between the two ends. Germline CDR1 reads MNHEY; CDR2 reads SMNVEV (reference sequence). Here the CDR3 DNA reads TGTGCCAGCAGTCCCACAGGGTTTGGATGGAACTATGGCTACACCTTC. Protein sequence: CASSPTGFGWNYGYTF.

The chain carries TRBV27 and TRBJ1-4; 8 nucleotides match TRBD1. V dropped 6 bases and J dropped 8; count of bases not matched to a gene: 17. The germline CDR1 and CDR2 sequences are MNHEY and SMNVEV (reference sequence). The CDR3 sequence is 17 residues long. The CDR3 DNA reads as TGTGCCAGCAGCTTCAGGGGGCCCAATGGGAAGACGGAAAAACTGTTTTTT. Its protein is CASSFRGPNGKTEKLFF.

The chain uses TRBV29-1 and TRBJ1-1; unclear D gene. The ends were cut back, 4 bases at V and 4 bases at J, with 19 bases in the middle. CDR3 length: 15 amino acids. The germline CDR1 and CDR2 sequences are SQVTM and ANQGSEA. CDR3 amino acids: CSVGSMLGVGTEAFF. CDR3 coding DNA: TGCAGCGTTGGGTCAATGCTGGGAGTCGGCACTGAAGCTTTCTTT.

The J gene is TRBJ1-3, the V gene TRBV30, with no clear D. Germline lookup yields CDR1 GTSNPN and CDR2 SVGIG (reference sequence). This CDR3 is built from 11 residues. V lost 4 bases to trimming and J lost 8 bases, with 9 bases between them. CDR3: CAWNSGDTIYF. CDR3 nucleotides: TGTGCCTGGAATTCTGGGGACACCATATATTTT.

The chain combines TRBV5-4 with TRBJ2-2, with 8 nucleotides matching TRBD2. Germline CDR1 SGHNT, CDR2 YYREEE (reference sequence). J was trimmed by 4 bases and V by 4 bases; bases with no gene match: 9. The CDR3 extends over 16 amino acids. The DNA of the CDR3 is TGTGCCAGCAGCCTGGGTTCGGGGGGGCCCACCGGGGAGCTGTTTTTT. This codes for CASSLGSGGPTGELFF. The entire variable domain, with the rest obtained from reference TRBV5-4 and TRBJ2-2, is as follows: ETGVTQSPTHLIKTRGQQVTLRCSSQSGHNTVSWYQQALGQGPQFIFQYYREEENGRGNFPPRFSGLQFPNYSSELNVNALELDDSALYLCASSLGSGGPTGELFFGEGSRLTVL.

This chain joins TRBV7-2 and TRBJ1-1; 10 bases are a match to TRBD1. The CDR3 runs to 14 residues. Germline CDR1 and CDR2: SGHTA and FQGNSA. J was trimmed by 4 bases and V by 5 bases; bases with no gene match: 4. The CDR3 DNA sequence: TGTGCCAGCAGCCCGGACAGGGGGAGCACTGAAGCTTTCTTT. This gives the protein CASSPDRGSTEAFF.